Listed below are T cell receptor beta chains from one sample, sequenced in a study of blood T cell repertoires in COVID-19. Here immunoSEQ multiplex PCR was the method, and the copy in TCRdb shows in-frame clones only, minus some. The top ten clones hold about 26% of a sample with roughly 85,000 clones, 86% of them seen once. Input material: peripheral blood. These receptor sequences come from a man aged 50 to 60 with active or convalescent COVID-19. The CDR3 runs from the conserved cysteine through the conserved F or W. The D gene is left open where the match is weak. Rows give clone size only sometimes, using once, few, many, or a class for an expanded clone.

>.|TRBV7-2|.|TRBJ2-5
TGTGCCAGCAGCCTCAGCCGGGGACTCCAGCTTAGTTTCCAAGAGACCCAGTACTTC
CASSLSRGLQLSFQETQYF
>.|TRBV4-3|.|TRBJ2-5
TGCGCCAGCAGCTCGGGCGGGGCCTTCCAAGAGACCCAGTACTTC
CASSSGGAFQETQYF
>.|TRBV21-1|.|TRBJ1-5
TGTGCCAGCAGCAAAGTGTTGGGGACAGGGCTTGATAGCAATCAGCCCCAGCATTTT
CASSKVLGTGLDSNQPQHF
>.|TRBV6-6|.|TRBJ2-3
TGTGCCAGCAGTCAGAGACTAGTCTCGTTACGCACAGATACGCAGTATTTT
CASSQRLVSLRTDTQYF
>TRBD2|TRBV7-2|few|TRBJ2-7
TGTGCCAGCAGCCCAACCAGCGGGAGCCAAATCGAGCAGTACTTC
CASSPTSGSQIEQYF
>TRBD1|TRBV7-6|.|TRBJ1-4
TGTGCCAGCAGCTTGCAACCGGGACAGGGTGAAAAACTGTTTTTT
CASSLQPGQGEKLFF
>.|TRBV20-1|.|TRBJ2-2
TGCAGTGCTAGTCTTACCGGGGAGGACACCGGGGAGCTGTTTTTT
CSASLTGEDTGELFF
>.|TRBV19|many|TRBJ2-3
TGTGCCAGTAGTATCTCCGGACACTCCACAGATACGCAGTATTTT
CASSISGHSTDTQYF
>TRBD2|TRBV11-2|.|TRBJ2-3
TGTGCCAGCAGCACCCCCGGGACTAGCGGACACACAGATACGCAGTATTTT
CASSTPGTSGHTDTQYF
>.|TRBV28|.|TRBJ1-4
TGTGCCAGCAGAGCCGCGGTCGAAAAACTGTTTTTT
CASRAAVEKLFF
>.|TRBV23-1|.|TRBJ2-2
TGCGCCAGCAGGCGGGGAGGGAACACCGGGGAGCTGTTTTTT
CASRRGGNTGELFF
>.|TRBV4-1|.|TRBJ2-7
TGCGCCAGCAGCCAAGATACCGAGCTCGTCGAGCAGTACTTC
CASSQDTELVEQYF
>TRBD2|TRBV13|.|TRBJ2-2
TGTGCCAGCAGCTTCCGGGAGGCCAACACCGGGGAGCTGTTTTTT
CASSFREANTGELFF
>TRBD1|TRBV19|.|TRBJ1-1
TGTGCCAGTAGTATTTCCGGGACAGGGGGCTACGAAGCTTTCTTT
CASSISGTGGYEAFF
>TRBD2|TRBV5-1|few|TRBJ2-7
TGCGCCAGCAGCTTGAGCGGGAGGGCCTCGCTTGGGGACGAGCAGTACTTC
CASSLSGRASLGDEQYF
>.|TRBV3-1/TRBV3-2|.|TRBJ1-5
TGTGCCAGCAGCCAAGATACCCGGACTCCCCAGCATTTT
CASSQDTRTPQHF
>TRBD1|TRBV28|.|TRBJ1-1
TGTGCCAGCAGTTTAAGGACAGGGGTGAACACTGAAGCTTTCTTT
CASSLRTGVNTEAFF
>.|TRBV6-1|.|TRBJ2-7
TGTGCCAGCAGTGAAGCTTTAGAGGTTTTTTACGAGCAGTACTTC
CASSEALEVFYEQYF
>.|TRBV9|.|TRBJ1-6
TGTGCCAGCAGCCGCCCCCTCCTAGGGGGTCCAGGGAATTCACCCCTCCACTTT
CASSRPLLGGPGNSPLHF
>.|TRBV6-5|.|TRBJ2-7
TGTGCCAGCAGTCCCCGTACCCCAGGGAACGAGCAGTACTTC
CASSPRTPGNEQYF
>.|TRBV11-2|.|TRBJ2-7
TGTGCCAGCAGCCTGGTAGACGGACAGAAACTCTACGAGCAGTACTTC
CASSLVDGQKLYEQYF
>TRBD1|TRBV19|.|TRBJ2-1
TGTGCCAGTAGTATAAGACAAACCGGGACAGGGGGCAACAATGAGCAGTTCTTC
CASSIRQTGTGGNNEQFF
>TRBD1|TRBV28|.|TRBJ2-7
TGTGCCACCTCATCAAGGCCGGGACAGGGAAACTACGAGCAGTACTTC
CATSSRPGQGNYEQYF
>TRBD1|TRBV6-2/TRBV6-3|.|TRBJ1-5
TGTGCCAGCAGTTACTCGTGGGACAGGGATCAGCCCCAGCATTTT
CASSYSWDRDQPQHF
>.|TRBV10-1|.|TRBJ2-2
TGCGCCAGCGGAGCCGGCACAGGAACCTCCGGGGAGCTGTTTTTT
CASGAGTGTSGELFF
>.|TRBV19|.|TRBJ1-5
TGTGCCAGTACCGACAGGTATAGCAATCAGCCCCAGCATTTT
CASTDRYSNQPQHF
>.|TRBV6-5|.|TRBJ2-1
TGTGCCAGCAGATTAGCGGTTTACAATGAGCAGTTCTTC
CASRLAVYNEQFF
>.|TRBV24-1|.|TRBJ2-3
TGTGCCACCAGTGATCCGAGGTCAACAGATACGCAGTATTTT
CATSDPRSTDTQYF
>.|TRBV2|few|TRBJ2-3
TGTGCCAGCAGTGTTGGGCGGGGCCGCCAGTATTTT
CASSVGRGRQYF
>.|TRBV9|.|TRBJ1-1
TGTGCCAGCAGCGTAGGTTCAGGGCTGCGGACTGAAGCTTTCTTT
CASSVGSGLRTEAFF
>TRBD2|TRBV7-2|.|TRBJ2-1
TGTGCCAGCAGGGTAGCGGGGGAATACAATGAGCAGTTCTTC
CASRVAGEYNEQFF
>TRBD2|TRBV6-1|.|TRBJ2-3
TGTGCCAGCAGTGATGTCTGGGCGGGGGGATCGCCAGATACGCAGTATTTT
CASSDVWAGGSPDTQYF
>TRBD1|TRBV9|.|TRBJ1-1
TGTGCCAGCAGCCTAAGGGGGCAGGGGGCGAACACTGAAGCTTTCTTT
CASSLRGQGANTEAFF
>.|TRBV10-3|.|TRBJ1-5
TGTGCCATCAGTGATGAAGGGGGAGGCAATCAGCCCCAGCATTTT
CAISDEGGGNQPQHF
>TRBD1|TRBV6-2/TRBV6-3|.|TRBJ1-1
TGTGCCAGCAGGCCTACAACGACAGGGCGGAACACTGAAGCTTTCTTT
CASRPTTTGRNTEAFF
>TRBD2|TRBV7-8|few|TRBJ2-3
TGTGCCAGCAGCTTAGTTAGCGGGAGAGAAACAGATACGCAGTATTTT
CASSLVSGRETDTQYF
>.|TRBV6-6|.|TRBJ1-5
TGTGCCAGCAGTCCTAAAAGTCGGGCAGGGGTTAGCAATCAGCCCCAGCATTTT
CASSPKSRAGVSNQPQHF
>TRBD2|TRBV11-2|.|TRBJ2-5
TGTGCCAGCAGCCCCCGACTAGCGGGAGAGCAAGAGACCCAGTACTTC
CASSPRLAGEQETQYF
>.|TRBV7-8|.|TRBJ2-7
TGTGCCAGCAGCATGTACTACGAGCAGTACTTC
CASSMYYEQYF
>TRBD2|TRBV11-2|once|TRBJ2-7
TGTGCCAGCAGATCACTAGCGAGCTCCTACGAGCAGTACTTC
CASRSLASSYEQYF
>.|TRBV4-1|.|TRBJ1-4
TGCGCCAGCAGCCAAGTTCATCCAGCGCGAACTAATGAAAAACTGTTTTTT
CASSQVHPARTNEKLFF
>TRBD2|TRBV3-1/TRBV3-2|few|TRBJ2-7
TGTGCCAGCAGCCAGTTAGCGGGAGGTGTCTACGAGCAGTACTTC
CASSQLAGGVYEQYF
>TRBD2|TRBV5-1|.|TRBJ2-2
TGCGCCAGCAGCCGGACTAGCGGTCACACCGGGGAGCTGTTTTTT
CASSRTSGHTGELFF
>.|TRBV5-4|.|TRBJ2-1
TGTGCCAGCAGCTTAGCTCCCTACAATGAGCAGTTCTTC
CASSLAPYNEQFF
>TRBD2|TRBV7-2|.|TRBJ2-1
TGTGCCAGCAGCTCCCCCCGAGGAGCGGGGGTCACATACAATGAGCAGTTCTTC
CASSSPRGAGVTYNEQFF
>.|TRBV29-1|.|TRBJ1-1
TGCAGCGTTGTGGGACGGGGGGCGCAAATTAACACTGAAGCTTTCTTT
CSVVGRGAQINTEAFF
>.|TRBV7-2|.|TRBJ2-5
TGTGCCAGCAGCCCCCAGGGGGGCGGGGAGACCCAGTACTTC
CASSPQGGGETQYF
>.|TRBV6-1|few|TRBJ1-6
TGTGCCAGCAGTGAAGCGGGCGGGGCGAGAAATTCACCCCTCCACTTT
CASSEAGGARNSPLHF
>TRBD2|TRBV5-1|.|TRBJ2-5
TGCGCCAGCAGCTTGGCGGGAGGGCCCCAAGAGACCCAGTACTTC
CASSLAGGPQETQYF
>TRBD1|TRBV10-1|.|TRBJ2-1
TGCGCCAGCAGTGCGGACAGGGGCCCCCCAACTCAGTTCTTC
CASSADRGPPTQFF
>.|TRBV15|.|TRBJ1-2
TGTGCCATCGCCCGGGGGGGGCGCGCGGAATATGGCTACACCTTC
CAIARGGRAEYGYTF